Following are 5 T cell receptor beta chains from one sample sequenced in a study of blood T cell repertoires in COVID-19. Method: immunoSEQ multiplex PCR; TCRdb's copy keeps in-frame clones and lacks some. The sample comprises around 110,000 clones, over 60% of which are singletons, and more than 5.5% rests with the top ten. The sample was peripheral blood. These receptors were taken from a man older than 75 with COVID-19, enrolled during active disease.

This clone was detected once. The DNA for the CDR3 is TGTGCCAGCAGTGAATACAGGGGAGAGACCCAGTACTTC. It codes for CASSEYRGETQYF. The chain carries TRBV2 and TRBJ2-5; 7 bases align to TRBD1. J gave up 4 bases and V 2 bases, and 1 base lay outside the gene matches. The CDR3 loop spans 13 amino acids. Germline V gene sequence: CDR1 SNHLY, CDR2 FYNNEI.

This clone has ten or more counts. The chain is built from TRBV27 and TRBJ2-7; D is perhaps TRBD2 (5 bases). Per germline, CDR1 MNHEY and CDR2 SMNVEV (reference sequence). The V and J ends lost 4 bases and 3 bases respectively, with 19 bases between them. The CDR3 has 16 amino acids. CDR3 nucleotide sequence: TGTGCCAGCAGTTCAACGGAGGCCAGGTCTTACTACGAGCAGTACTTC. This sequence encodes CASSSTEARSYYEQYF.

The chain employs TRBV5-4 and TRBJ2-5, with D possibly matching TRBD1 (6 bases). Germline values: CDR1 SGHNT, CDR2 YYREEE (reference sequence). Trimming removed 0 bases from V and 1 base from J, with 7 bases in between. CDR3 length: 14 residues. The CDR3 spells CASSLDRVQETQYF. Written as DNA, the CDR3 is TGTGCCAGCAGCTTGGACAGGGTCCAAGAGACCCAGTACTTC.

The V and J genes are TRBV4-2 and TRBJ2-7; weak D call: TRBD1 (6 bases). CDR1 and CDR2 from the germline V gene are LGHNA and YNFKEQ. V lost 0 bases and J lost 2, with 20 bases in between. The CDR3 length is 18 residues. CDR3 sequence (DNA): TGTGCCAGCAGCCAAGAGATGGTTGGGGGCCTTCAACCCTACGAGCAGTACTTC. It is translated as CASSQEMVGGLQPYEQYF.

The table lists this clone with a count of one. The rearrangement joins TRBV28 to TRBJ2-2; the match to TRBD2 covers 14 bases. This CDR3 is built from 18 residues. Germline V gene lookup returns CDR1 MDHEN and CDR2 SYDVKM. J gave up 5 bases and V 3 bases, and 8 bases lay outside the gene matches. CDR3 bases: TGTGCCAGCAGTTTTTATCTGGGACTAGCGGGAGAAACCGGGGAGCTGTTTTTT. It yields the protein CASSFYLGLAGETGELFF.